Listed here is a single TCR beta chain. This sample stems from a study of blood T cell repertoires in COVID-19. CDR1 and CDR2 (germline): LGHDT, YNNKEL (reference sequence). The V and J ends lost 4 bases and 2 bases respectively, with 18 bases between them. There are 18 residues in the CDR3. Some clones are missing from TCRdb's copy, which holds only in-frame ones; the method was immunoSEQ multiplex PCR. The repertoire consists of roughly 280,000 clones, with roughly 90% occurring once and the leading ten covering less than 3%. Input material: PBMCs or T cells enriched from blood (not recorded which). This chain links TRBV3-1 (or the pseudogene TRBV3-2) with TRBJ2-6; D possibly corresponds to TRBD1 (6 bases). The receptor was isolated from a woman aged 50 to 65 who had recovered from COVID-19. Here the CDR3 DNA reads TGTGCCAGCAGCCGCAGTCTGTCCAACAGGGCTGGGGCCAACGTCCTGACTTTC. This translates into CASSRSLSNRAGANVLTF.